Listed below are T cell receptor beta chains from one sample, sequenced in a study of blood T cell repertoires in COVID-19. Assay used: immunoSEQ multiplex PCR; TCRdb lists only in-frame clones, some missing. Seen here are fewer than 350,000 clones, 75% to 90% observed once, and the top ten hold 5% to 5.5%. The sample taken for sequencing was PBMCs or T cells enriched from blood (not recorded which). The receptors here all came from a man aged 60 to 69 who had recovered from COVID-19. Each CDR3 is given with its conserved first and last residue. Each record gives: D gene, clone size, J gene, V gene, CDR3 DNA, CDR3 protein. A D gene is named only where the DNA matches it firmly. Expanded clones are given a class, and other clones once, few, many or no size at all.

d_gene: .; abundance: once; j_gene: TRBJ2-7; v_gene: TRBV12-1; CDR3nt: TGTGCCAGCAGCTCCTTACAGGGGGACACCTACTACGAGCAGTACTTC; CDR3aa: CASSSLQGDTYYEQYF
d_gene: .; abundance: .; j_gene: TRBJ1-4; v_gene: TRBV28; CDR3nt: TGTGCCAGCAGTTTAGGAGGATTTATTAATGAAAAACTGTTTTTT; CDR3aa: CASSLGGFINEKLFF
d_gene: .; abundance: .; j_gene: TRBJ2-7; v_gene: TRBV11-2; CDR3nt: TGTGCCAGCAGCTTATCGTGGCAGGGCCTCCCCTACGAGCAGTACTTC; CDR3aa: CASSLSWQGLPYEQYF
d_gene: .; abundance: .; j_gene: TRBJ2-1; v_gene: TRBV30; CDR3nt: TGTGCCTGGAGTAGGACACCCTACAATGAGCAGTTCTTC; CDR3aa: CAWSRTPYNEQFF
d_gene: .; abundance: .; j_gene: TRBJ1-2; v_gene: TRBV7-9; CDR3nt: TGTGCCAGCGCCCGAGGGCTCTCTGGGTATGGCTACACCTTC; CDR3aa: CASARGLSGYGYTF
d_gene: TRBD2; abundance: .; j_gene: TRBJ2-1; v_gene: TRBV6-5; CDR3nt: TGTGCCAGCAATTTCCTAGCGGAGCGATACAATGAGCAGTTCTTC; CDR3aa: CASNFLAERYNEQFF
d_gene: .; abundance: .; j_gene: TRBJ2-5; v_gene: TRBV24-1; CDR3nt: TGTGCCACCAGTGATGAACTTACTAGAGAGGCCCAGTACTTC; CDR3aa: CATSDELTREAQYF
d_gene: .; abundance: .; j_gene: TRBJ1-2; v_gene: TRBV15; CDR3nt: TGTGCCACCAGCAGAGATCTGGACAGACCCTATGGCTACACCTTC; CDR3aa: CATSRDLDRPYGYTF
d_gene: TRBD1; abundance: .; j_gene: TRBJ2-2; v_gene: TRBV5-1; CDR3nt: TGCGCCAGCAGCTACGGGACAGCGAACACCGGGGAGCTGTTTTTT; CDR3aa: CASSYGTANTGELFF
d_gene: .; abundance: .; j_gene: TRBJ1-5; v_gene: TRBV20-1; CDR3nt: TGCAGTGCTAGTCAAGGGGTCGATCAGCCCCAGCATTTT; CDR3aa: CSASQGVDQPQHF
d_gene: TRBD1; abundance: .; j_gene: TRBJ1-2; v_gene: TRBV6-1; CDR3nt: TGTGCCAGCAGTGAAACGAGGGCAGGGGGCGCGGCTAGCTATGGCTACACCTTC; CDR3aa: CASSETRAGGAASYGYTF
d_gene: TRBD1; abundance: .; j_gene: TRBJ1-5; v_gene: TRBV27; CDR3nt: TGTGCCAGCCGCAGGGGGTCCTCTAATCAGCCCCAGCATTTT; CDR3aa: CASRRGSSNQPQHF
d_gene: .; abundance: .; j_gene: TRBJ2-7; v_gene: TRBV5-1; CDR3nt: TGCGCCAGCAGCTTGAGTGTAGACTCCCGGGGAAGAGGCTACGAGCAGTACTTC; CDR3aa: CASSLSVDSRGRGYEQYF
d_gene: TRBD1; abundance: once; j_gene: TRBJ2-1; v_gene: TRBV6-5; CDR3nt: TGTGCCAGTATGAGGGACAGGGTCTCCTACAATGAGCAGTTCTTC; CDR3aa: CASMRDRVSYNEQFF